This is a list of T cell receptor beta chains from one sample in a study of technical replicates of blood from a handful of donors. The method was immunoSEQ multiplex PCR; TCRdb's version includes in-frame clones alone and lacks a portion of them. The table includes over 10,000 clones, around 93% detected once. Sequencing was carried out using PBMCs. The receptors were sampled from a human donor in good health. CDR3s include the opening cysteine and the closing phenylalanine or tryptophan. D genes are given only for firm matches. Clone size is stated in some rows and not others, as once, few, many or a class when expanded.

abundance: -
d_gene: -
v_gene: TRBV6-5
j_gene: TRBJ2-6
CDR3nt: TGTGCCAGCAGTTACTTCGGGGCTGGGGCCAACGTCCTGACTTTC
CDR3aa: CASSYFGAGANVLTF

abundance: -
d_gene: TRBD1
v_gene: TRBV28
j_gene: TRBJ2-7
CDR3nt: TGTGCCAGCAGTTTGACAGGGCCCTCCTACGAGCAGTACTTC
CDR3aa: CASSLTGPSYEQYF

abundance: -
d_gene: -
v_gene: TRBV30
j_gene: TRBJ2-3
CDR3nt: TGTGCCTGGAGTGTACGTAGAGATACGCAGTATTTT
CDR3aa: CAWSVRRDTQYF

abundance: -
d_gene: TRBD1
v_gene: TRBV28
j_gene: TRBJ2-2
CDR3nt: TGTGCCAGCAGTTTATTCTTTATCAAGCGCGGCAGGGGGCTTAATGACACCGGGGAGCTGTTTTTT
CDR3aa: CASSLFFIKRGRGLNDTGELFF

abundance: -
d_gene: TRBD2
v_gene: TRBV30
j_gene: TRBJ2-7
CDR3nt: TGTGCCTGGAGTGTGGGGCTAGCGGGTCTCTACGAGCAGTACTTC
CDR3aa: CAWSVGLAGLYEQYF

abundance: -
d_gene: TRBD1
v_gene: TRBV7-9
j_gene: TRBJ1-4
CDR3nt: TGTGCCAGCAGCTTACCCCGGGACAGGGGCAATGAAAAACTGTTTTTT
CDR3aa: CASSLPRDRGNEKLFF

abundance: -
d_gene: TRBD1
v_gene: TRBV5-1
j_gene: TRBJ2-5
CDR3nt: TGCGCCAGCAGCACCCCGGGACAGCAAGAGACCCAGTACTTC
CDR3aa: CASSTPGQQETQYF

abundance: -
d_gene: -
v_gene: TRBV12-5
j_gene: TRBJ1-1
CDR3nt: TGTGCTAGTGGTTTGGTACTAAGCGGAGCCGCAAAGGTTTTCTTT
CDR3aa: CASGLVLSGAAKVFF

abundance: -
d_gene: TRBD2
v_gene: TRBV6-5
j_gene: TRBJ2-5
CDR3nt: TGTGCCAGCAGTCGGACTAGCGGGAGGTGGGAGACCCAGTACTTC
CDR3aa: CASSRTSGRWETQYF

abundance: -
d_gene: -
v_gene: TRBV6-1
j_gene: TRBJ2-7
CDR3nt: TGTGCCAGCAGTGAAAGGGGAATCTCCTACGAGCAGTACTTC
CDR3aa: CASSERGISYEQYF

abundance: -
d_gene: TRBD1
v_gene: TRBV10-1
j_gene: TRBJ1-2
CDR3nt: TGCGCCAGCAGTGAGTCTGCGCGGGACAGGGGGTCGTTCTATGGCTACACCTTC
CDR3aa: CASSESARDRGSFYGYTF

abundance: -
d_gene: TRBD1
v_gene: TRBV7-2
j_gene: TRBJ1-1
CDR3nt: TGTGCCAGCAGCTTACCAGGGGGTGACACTGAAGCTTTCTTT
CDR3aa: CASSLPGGDTEAFF

abundance: -
d_gene: -
v_gene: TRBV7-9
j_gene: TRBJ1-3
CDR3nt: TGTGCCAGCAGCTTTTGGGCCGCGAGCTCTGGAAACACCATATATTTT
CDR3aa: CASSFWAASSGNTIYF

abundance: -
d_gene: -
v_gene: TRBV29-1
j_gene: TRBJ2-5
CDR3nt: TGCAGCGTTGAACTTTTTCTTTTTAGCGGCACCCAAGAGACCCAGTACTTC
CDR3aa: CSVELFLFSGTQETQYF

abundance: -
d_gene: TRBD1
v_gene: TRBV7-9
j_gene: TRBJ2-7
CDR3nt: TGTGCCAGCAGCTTAGGGACAGGGACCTACGAGCAGTACTTC
CDR3aa: CASSLGTGTYEQYF

abundance: -
d_gene: TRBD2
v_gene: TRBV9
j_gene: TRBJ2-1
CDR3nt: TGTGCCAGCAGCGTTTCTAGCGGGGCCCCAAATGAGCAGTTCTTC
CDR3aa: CASSVSSGAPNEQFF

abundance: once
d_gene: -
v_gene: TRBV6-1
j_gene: TRBJ1-1
CDR3nt: TGTGCCAGCAGTGGAAACTTGGGGCAGGTTACAAACACTGAAGCTTTCTTT
CDR3aa: CASSGNLGQVTNTEAFF

abundance: -
d_gene: TRBD2
v_gene: TRBV7-2
j_gene: TRBJ2-1
CDR3nt: TGTGCCAGCAGCTTAGCGGGGGGGAGGTCTAGCGGGAGACAAGAGCAGTTCTTC
CDR3aa: CASSLAGGRSSGRQEQFF

abundance: -
d_gene: TRBD1
v_gene: TRBV30
j_gene: TRBJ1-2
CDR3nt: TGTGCCTGGGACAGGGCGAACTATGGCTACACCTTC
CDR3aa: CAWDRANYGYTF

abundance: -
d_gene: -
v_gene: TRBV1
j_gene: TRBJ2-1
CDR3nt: TGCACCAGCAGACGACTAGCGGGAGGGAACTACAATGAGCAGTTCTTC
CDR3aa: CTSRRLAGGNYNEQFF

abundance: -
d_gene: TRBD1
v_gene: TRBV2
j_gene: TRBJ2-1
CDR3nt: TGTGCCAGCAGTAAAGACAGGGGGACCTACAATGAGCAGTTCTTC
CDR3aa: CASSKDRGTYNEQFF

abundance: -
d_gene: -
v_gene: TRBV9
j_gene: TRBJ2-2
CDR3nt: TGTGCCAGCAGCGTAGGGGCAACCGGGGAGCTGTTTTTT
CDR3aa: CASSVGATGELFF

abundance: few
d_gene: -
v_gene: TRBV2
j_gene: TRBJ1-2
CDR3nt: TGTGCCAGCAGTGAAAGCGGGCGCTACACCTTC
CDR3aa: CASSESGRYTF

abundance: -
d_gene: -
v_gene: TRBV5-1
j_gene: TRBJ2-7
CDR3nt: TGCGCCAGCAGCTTGGGACAGGACTACGAGCAGTACTTC
CDR3aa: CASSLGQDYEQYF

abundance: -
d_gene: TRBD2
v_gene: TRBV7-6
j_gene: TRBJ2-3
CDR3nt: TGTGCCAGCAGCCCAACGGACCAGCGGGGAGATACGCAGTATTTT
CDR3aa: CASSPTDQRGDTQYF

abundance: -
d_gene: -
v_gene: TRBV28
j_gene: TRBJ2-3
CDR3nt: TGTGCCAGCAGTTTGACTTGGGGGGGCACAGATACGCAGTATTTT
CDR3aa: CASSLTWGGTDTQYF